The rows below give T cell receptor beta chains drawn from one sample of a study of post-analysis software for immune sequencing data. Each CDR3 protein gets one entry after TCRdb re-called the PCR reads with MiXCR. The table shows roughly 570,000 distinct CDR3 sequences, with under 40% occurring only once. Input material: blood. These receptors all come from a girl aged 2-17 years with multiple sclerosis. The CDR3 runs from the conserved cysteine through the conserved F or W. The order of the fields is V gene, clone size, CDR3 protein. Size tells how often a clone was seen (once, few, many) or the class of an expanded clone, and some rows leave it out.

v_call: TRBV4-1
clone_size: NA
cdr3_aa: CASSRLGTGYGYTF

v_call: TRBV20-1
clone_size: few
cdr3_aa: CSARAGSFDGYTF

v_call: TRBV25-1
clone_size: NA
cdr3_aa: CASSEGQVPNYGHTF

v_call: TRBV10-3
clone_size: many
cdr3_aa: CAISGLAGAKTQYF

v_call: TRBV20-1
clone_size: once
cdr3_aa: CSARGPRGSPWNEQFF

v_call: TRBV20-1
clone_size: NA
cdr3_aa: CSVRPGGAKNIQYF

v_call: TRBV20-1
clone_size: NA
cdr3_aa: CSAPGLGRGSNEQFF

v_call: TRBV7-2
clone_size: few
cdr3_aa: CASSAGLAGGSGTQYF

v_call: TRBV10-3
clone_size: NA
cdr3_aa: CAISLAGGRTDTQYF

v_call: TRBV29-1
clone_size: NA
cdr3_aa: CSAPIVQGNNEKLFF

v_call: TRBV7-6
clone_size: few
cdr3_aa: CASSLIGVVPYEQYF

v_call: TRBV7-3
clone_size: NA
cdr3_aa: CASSSVPRTRGPDTQYF

v_call: TRBV29-1
clone_size: NA
cdr3_aa: CSAGYNEQYF

v_call: TRBV5-1
clone_size: few
cdr3_aa: CASRPTTSGANVLTF

v_call: TRBV5-6
clone_size: few
cdr3_aa: CASSFWGVLEQFF

v_call: TRBV5-5
clone_size: few
cdr3_aa: CASSLGRENYGYTF

v_call: TRBV4-1
clone_size: few
cdr3_aa: CASSKGQGVSPLHF

v_call: TRBV7-2
clone_size: once
cdr3_aa: CASSSLAGTRETQYF

v_call: TRBV7-8
clone_size: NA
cdr3_aa: CASSLRVARKLFF

v_call: TRBV5-1
clone_size: NA
cdr3_aa: CASSLTPAQGFTEAFF

v_call: TRBV6-1
clone_size: NA
cdr3_aa: CASSDSVLLYEQYF

v_call: TRBV12-3/TRBV12-4
clone_size: NA
cdr3_aa: CASSPPSGGVKTQYF

v_call: TRBV11-2
clone_size: NA
cdr3_aa: CASSLGPGTGRVAFF

v_call: TRBV7-2
clone_size: NA
cdr3_aa: CASSFTTYSEQFF

v_call: TRBV3-1
clone_size: NA
cdr3_aa: CASSQSGQQETQYF

v_call: TRBV4-1
clone_size: NA
cdr3_aa: CASSQKEGSVNTEAFF

v_call: TRBV20-1
clone_size: NA
cdr3_aa: CSALTGLENYEQYF

v_call: TRBV6-5
clone_size: NA
cdr3_aa: CASSRSGGAFGETQYF

v_call: TRBV5-1
clone_size: few
cdr3_aa: CASSLLATGTDTQYF

v_call: TRBV2
clone_size: NA
cdr3_aa: CASIRLFGGDTQYF

v_call: TRBV5-5
clone_size: few
cdr3_aa: CASSSLAGGPFDEQYF

v_call: TRBV6-5
clone_size: few
cdr3_aa: CASSPRLDRVTEAFF

v_call: TRBV6-5
clone_size: many
cdr3_aa: CASSFSKGTQYF

v_call: TRBV2
clone_size: NA
cdr3_aa: CASYALGARGYTF

v_call: TRBV11-2
clone_size: NA
cdr3_aa: CASSLGGTGMDEKLFF

v_call: TRBV7-9
clone_size: few
cdr3_aa: CASRGQGPFQYF

v_call: TRBV9
clone_size: few
cdr3_aa: CASSGRASSATDTQYF

v_call: TRBV5-1
clone_size: NA
cdr3_aa: CASSLWDRITDTQYF

v_call: TRBV20-1
clone_size: NA
cdr3_aa: CSARRNTVTYEQYF

v_call: TRBV12-3/TRBV12-4
clone_size: NA
cdr3_aa: CASSPDSFNYGYTF

v_call: TRBV10-2
clone_size: few
cdr3_aa: CASTVGLAGSGDTQYF

v_call: TRBV28
clone_size: NA
cdr3_aa: CASSSLGGSLYGYTF

v_call: TRBV4-1
clone_size: once
cdr3_aa: CVSSLGTGADTQYF

v_call: TRBV12-3/TRBV12-4
clone_size: many
cdr3_aa: CASSSRRPEETQYF